The T cell receptor beta chain under discussion was sequenced for a study of blood T cell repertoires in COVID-19. The overall study: Samples taken during acute and convalescent COVID-19 were collected in the United States, Italy and Spain. T cells, B-cell-depleted T cells, or PBMCs provided the cDNA or gDNA that served as material.

Authors' methods: From reference gene primer amplification, estimates of nucleated cell counts were derived. Profiled with immunoSEQ multiplex PCR; TCRdb holds only in-frame clones, not every one. The V and J calls and clone size come from that table; D and trimming were worked out from the DNA. The table records tens of thousands of clones, over 75% of them present only once. This CDR3 has 14 residues. Per the germline V gene, CDR1 is SNHLY and CDR2 is FYNNEI. With 3 bases removed from V and 7 bases from J, the gap between germline ends came to 16 bases. The rearrangement uses TRBV2 and TRBJ2-7, with D possibly being TRBD2 (5 bases). The receptor was derived from a human donor in a cohort sampled during active COVID-19. Material: peripheral blood. CDR3 DNA sequence: TGTGCCAGCAGTGACTACCAGCCGGGAAGGGAGCAGTACTTC. This gives the protein CASSDYQPGREQYF.